These 14 T cell receptor beta chains were sequenced from one sample in a study of graft-versus-host responses after intestinal transplantation. Some clones are missing from TCRdb's copy, which holds only in-frame ones; the method was immunoSEQ multiplex PCR. The sample carries just over 20,000 clones, over 80% recorded once. The sample was PBMCs, taken 262 days after intestinal transplant. Source of these receptors: a human patient who received an intestinal transplant, so some T cells may come from the graft donor.

A single count supports this clone. The chain combines TRBV6-6 with TRBJ2-1, with 9 bases that match TRBD2. There are 16 residues in the CDR3. CDR1 and CDR2 (germline): MNHNY, SVGAGI (reference sequence). V shed 2 bases and J 6 bases; nucleotides not matched to a gene: 8. The CDR3 nucleotides read TGTGCCAGCAGTTACCGGATTAGCGGGAGTGGCAATGAGCAGTTCTTC. Its protein is CASSYRISGSGNEQFF.

A single count supports this clone. This chain joins TRBV6-4 and TRBJ2-7; D is unclear. Per the germline V gene, CDR1 is MRHNA and CDR2 is SNTAGT. The germline V and J ends were trimmed by 4 bases and 5 bases, with 6 bases remaining between them. The length of the CDR3 is 11 residues. CDR3 sequence (DNA): TGTGCCAGCAGTGGACCCCACGAGCAGTACTTC. Translated, it gives CASSGPHEQYF.

This chain connects TRBV6-6 to TRBJ1-5; D not certain. The CDR3 consists of 14 residues. V was pared by 5 bases and J by 0 bases, with 8 bases between. Per the germline V gene, CDR1 is MNHNY and CDR2 is SVGAGI (reference sequence). The CDR3 region is CASSQDNSNQPQHF. The CDR3 coding sequence is TGTGCCAGCAGTCAGGATAATAGCAATCAGCCCCAGCATTTT.

V usage is TRBV5-1 and J usage is TRBJ1-1; D ambiguous. Germline CDR1 and CDR2: SGHRS and YFSETQ. V was clipped by 2 bases and J by 5 bases, with 13 bases between them. The CDR3 extends over 14 amino acids. DNA of the CDR3: TGCGCCAGCAGCTTTTTGGACCTTGGGACTGAAGCTTTCTTT. Translation: CASSFLDLGTEAFF.

This clone was detected once. V usage is TRBV27 and J usage is TRBJ2-2; 10 bases agree with TRBD1. Per germline, CDR1 MNHEY and CDR2 SMNVEV (reference sequence). J gave up 3 bases and V 5 bases, and 3 bases lay outside the gene matches. This CDR3 region has 15 residues. The CDR3 DNA is TGTGCCAGCAGTGCCGGACAGGGGGACACCGGGGAGCTGTTTTTT. It encodes CASSAGQGDTGELFF.

The V and J genes are TRBV18 and TRBJ2-1, with 16 bases lining up with TRBD2. Germline V gives CDR1 KGHSH, CDR2 LQKENI. Trimming removed 3 bases from V and 9 bases from J; junction bases left unmatched: 8. The length of the CDR3 is 17 residues. The CDR3 loop is CASSPGLAGGLGGEQFF. In nucleotides, the CDR3 is TGTGCCAGCTCACCGGGACTAGCGGGAGGGCTCGGCGGTGAGCAGTTCTTC.

The gene calls are TRBV27 and TRBJ1-2; 7 bases fit TRBD1. This CDR3 has 18 amino acids. V shed 7 bases and J 4 bases; nucleotides not matched to a gene: 21. Germline CDR1 is MNHEY and CDR2 is SMNVEV (reference sequence). The DNA of the CDR3 is TGTGCCAGCATGGGACAGACAGGGATGGGGCTAGGGTTCTATGGCTACACCTTC. It yields the protein CASMGQTGMGLGFYGYTF.

The chain recombines TRBV6-6 with TRBJ1-2; D is ambiguous. Trimming left V 8 bases short and J 4 bases short, with 5 bases between. The CDR3 covers 10 residues. Germline CDR1 and CDR2: MNHNY and SVGAGI (reference sequence). This CDR3 is CASEGYGYTF. In DNA form, the CDR3 reads TGTGCCAGCGAGGGCTATGGCTACACCTTC.

The chain couples TRBV6-1 to TRBJ1-1; D unclear. Germline lookup yields CDR1 MNHNS and CDR2 SASEGT. Trimming removed 4 bases at V and 4 bases at J, with 10 bases between. CDR3 size: 13 residues. Here the CDR3 DNA reads TGTGCCAGCAGTGCCGAGTGGGTCACTGAAGCTTTCTTT. It translates to CASSAEWVTEAFF.

This sequence joins TRBV5-1 and TRBJ1-4; 12 bases map to TRBD1. CDR1 and CDR2 from the germline V gene are SGHRS and YFSETQ. V trimming: 4 bases; J trimming: 0 bases; junction bases outside the gene matches: 13. The CDR3 spans 20 residues. This CDR3 reads CASSSAGTGGIGTTNEKLFF. The DNA for the CDR3 is TGCGCCAGCAGCAGCGCCGGGACAGGGGGCATAGGGACAACTAATGAAAAACTGTTTTTT.

CDR3 in amino acids: CASSLLLRETQYF. CDR3 DNA sequence: TGCGCCAGCAGCCTTCTACTTAGGGAGACCCAGTACTTC. The chain joins TRBV4-1 to TRBJ2-5; no clear D gene. The length of the CDR3 is 13 residues. V was cut by 4 bases and J by 5 bases, with 11 bases left in between. Germline-derived CDR1 and CDR2 are MGHRA and YSYEKL.

The chain employs TRBV5-6 and TRBJ2-1, with 9 bases fitting TRBD2. From germline, CDR1 is SGHDT and CDR2 YYEEEE. With V trimmed by 0 bases and J by 2 bases, 0 bases remained unmatched. This CDR3 region has 15 residues. CDR3 region: CASSLGLAAYNEQFF. The CDR3 DNA reads TGTGCCAGCAGCTTGGGACTAGCGGCCTACAATGAGCAGTTCTTC.

The chain joins TRBV7-9 to TRBJ1-2; 9 positions agree with TRBD1. Germline V gives CDR1 SEHNR, CDR2 FQNEAQ (reference sequence). The V segment lost 5 bases and the J segment 5 bases; nucleotides outside the gene matches: 6. There are 14 residues in the CDR3. The CDR3 here is CASSHTGGEYGYTF. The CDR3 DNA reads TGTGCCAGCAGCCATACAGGGGGCGAATATGGCTACACCTTC.

V is TRBV27 and J is TRBJ2-3; D perhaps matches TRBD1 (6 bases). The CDR3 is made up of 16 amino acids. Trimming cost V 0 bases and J 2 bases, with 12 bases left between them. The germline V gene encodes CDR1 MNHEY and CDR2 SMNVEV (reference sequence). The DNA of the CDR3 is TGTGCCAGCAGTTTATCGGCCAGGGGTTCCACAGATACGCAGTATTTT. Its protein is CASSLSARGSTDTQYF.